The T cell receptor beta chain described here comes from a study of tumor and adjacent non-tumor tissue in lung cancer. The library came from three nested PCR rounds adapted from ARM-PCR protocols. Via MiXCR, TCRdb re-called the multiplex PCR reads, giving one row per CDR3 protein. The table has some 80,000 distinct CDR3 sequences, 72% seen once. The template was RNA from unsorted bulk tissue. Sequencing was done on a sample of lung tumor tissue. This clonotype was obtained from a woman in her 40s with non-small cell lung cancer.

CDR3 sequence: CASSKPRGGTGGLFF. The CDR3 region has the DNA TGTGCCAGCAGCAAACCCCGGGGAGGAACTGGGGGGCTCTTTTTT. The V call is TRBV11-2, the J call TRBJ2-2, with D tentatively TRBD1 or TRBD2 (6 bases each). Germline assignment: CDR1 SGHAT and CDR2 FQNNGV. The CDR3 covers 15 residues. The V gene lost 5 bases and the J gene lost 17 bases, with 27 bases spanning the gap.